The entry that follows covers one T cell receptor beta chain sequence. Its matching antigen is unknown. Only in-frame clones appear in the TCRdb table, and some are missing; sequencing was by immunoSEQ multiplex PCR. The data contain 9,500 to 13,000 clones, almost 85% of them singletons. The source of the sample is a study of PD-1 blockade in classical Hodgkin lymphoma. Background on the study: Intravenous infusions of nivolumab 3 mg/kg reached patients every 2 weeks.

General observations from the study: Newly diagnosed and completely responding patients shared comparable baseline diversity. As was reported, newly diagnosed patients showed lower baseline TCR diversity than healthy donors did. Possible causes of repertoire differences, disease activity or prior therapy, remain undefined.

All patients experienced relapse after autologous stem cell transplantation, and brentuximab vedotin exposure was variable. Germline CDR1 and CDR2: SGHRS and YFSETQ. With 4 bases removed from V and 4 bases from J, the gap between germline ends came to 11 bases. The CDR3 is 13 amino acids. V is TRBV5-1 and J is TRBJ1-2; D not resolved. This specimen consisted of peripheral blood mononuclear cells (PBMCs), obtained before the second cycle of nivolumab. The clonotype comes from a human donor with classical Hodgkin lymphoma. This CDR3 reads CASSPKGPYGYTF. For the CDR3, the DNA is TGCGCCAGCAGCCCCAAAGGCCCCTATGGCTACACCTTC.